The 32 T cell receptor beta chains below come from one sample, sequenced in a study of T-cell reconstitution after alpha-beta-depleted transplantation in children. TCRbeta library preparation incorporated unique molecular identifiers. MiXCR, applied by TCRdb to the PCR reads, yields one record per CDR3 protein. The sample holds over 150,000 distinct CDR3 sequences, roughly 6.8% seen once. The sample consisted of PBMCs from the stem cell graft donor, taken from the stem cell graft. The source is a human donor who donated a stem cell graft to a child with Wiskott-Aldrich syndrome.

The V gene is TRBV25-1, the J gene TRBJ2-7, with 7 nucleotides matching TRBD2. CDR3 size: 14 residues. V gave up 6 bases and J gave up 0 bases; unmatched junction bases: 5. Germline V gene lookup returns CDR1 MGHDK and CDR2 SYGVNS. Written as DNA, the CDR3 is TGTGCCAGCAGAGGGAGGGTGAGCTCCTACGAGCAGTACTTC. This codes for CASRGRVSSYEQYF.

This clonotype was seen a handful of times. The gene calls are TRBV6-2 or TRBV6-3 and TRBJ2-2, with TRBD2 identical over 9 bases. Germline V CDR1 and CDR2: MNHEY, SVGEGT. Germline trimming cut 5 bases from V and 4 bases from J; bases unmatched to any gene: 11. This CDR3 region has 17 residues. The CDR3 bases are TGTGCCAGCAGTCGAACCATTAGCGGGAGCAGCACCGGGGAGCTGTTTTTT. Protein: CASSRTISGSSTGELFF.

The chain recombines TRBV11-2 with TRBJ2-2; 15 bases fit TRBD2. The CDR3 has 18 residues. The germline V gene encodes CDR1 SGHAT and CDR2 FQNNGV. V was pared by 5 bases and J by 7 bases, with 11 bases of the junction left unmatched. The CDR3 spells CASSLDGLAGGRNGELFF. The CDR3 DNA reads TGTGCCAGCAGCCTTGACGGACTAGCGGGAGGGCGGAACGGGGAGCTGTTTTTT. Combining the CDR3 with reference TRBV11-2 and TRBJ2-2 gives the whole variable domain EAGVAQSPRYKIIEKRQSVAFWCNPISGHATLYWYQQILGQGPKLLIQFQNNGVVDDSQLPKDRFSAERLKGVDSTLKIQPAKLEDSAVYLCASSLDGLAGGRNGELFFGEGSRLTVL.

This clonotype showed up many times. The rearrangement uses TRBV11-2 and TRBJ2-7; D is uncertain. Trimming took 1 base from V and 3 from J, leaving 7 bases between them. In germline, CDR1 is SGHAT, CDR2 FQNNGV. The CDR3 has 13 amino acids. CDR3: CASSLVAGYEQYF. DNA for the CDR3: TGTGCCAGCAGCTTAGTTGCCGGCTACGAGCAGTACTTC.

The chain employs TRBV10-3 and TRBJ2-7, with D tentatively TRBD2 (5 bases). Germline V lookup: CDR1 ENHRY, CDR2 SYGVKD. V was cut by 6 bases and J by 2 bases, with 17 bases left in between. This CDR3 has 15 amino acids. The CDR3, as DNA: TGTGCCATCAGAACGGGAATAGCAGAAGCCTACGAGCAGTACTTC. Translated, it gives CAIRTGIAEAYEQYF.

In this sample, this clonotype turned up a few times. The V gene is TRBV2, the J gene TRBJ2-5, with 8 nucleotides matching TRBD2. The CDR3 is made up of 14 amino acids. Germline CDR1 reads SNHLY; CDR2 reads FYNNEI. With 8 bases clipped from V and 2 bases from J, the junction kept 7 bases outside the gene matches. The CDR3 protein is CASPLPGGQETQYF. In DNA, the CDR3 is TGTGCCAGCCCCCTTCCGGGAGGGCAAGAGACCCAGTACTTC.

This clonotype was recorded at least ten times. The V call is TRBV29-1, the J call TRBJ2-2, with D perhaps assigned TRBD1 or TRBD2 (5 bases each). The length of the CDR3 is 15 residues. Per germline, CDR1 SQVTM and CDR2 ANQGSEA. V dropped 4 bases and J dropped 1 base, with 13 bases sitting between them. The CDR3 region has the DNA TGCAGCGTTGGGTTCGGGACGGTGAACACCGGGGAGCTGTTTTTT. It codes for CSVGFGTVNTGELFF.

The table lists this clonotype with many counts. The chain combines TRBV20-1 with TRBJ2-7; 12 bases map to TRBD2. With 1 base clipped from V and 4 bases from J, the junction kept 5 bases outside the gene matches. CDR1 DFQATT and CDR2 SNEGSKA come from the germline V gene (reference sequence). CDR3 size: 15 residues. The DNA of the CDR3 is TGCAGTGCTAGAGGCCCACTAGCGGGAGGTTACGAGCAGTACTTC. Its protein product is CSARGPLAGGYEQYF.

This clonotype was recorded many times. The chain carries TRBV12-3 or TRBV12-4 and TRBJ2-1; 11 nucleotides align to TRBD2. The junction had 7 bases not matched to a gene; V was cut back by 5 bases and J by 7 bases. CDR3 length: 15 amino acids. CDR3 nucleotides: TGTGCCAGCAGTCTTAGCGGGGGGGCGCCAAATGAGCAGTTCTTC. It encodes CASSLSGGAPNEQFF.

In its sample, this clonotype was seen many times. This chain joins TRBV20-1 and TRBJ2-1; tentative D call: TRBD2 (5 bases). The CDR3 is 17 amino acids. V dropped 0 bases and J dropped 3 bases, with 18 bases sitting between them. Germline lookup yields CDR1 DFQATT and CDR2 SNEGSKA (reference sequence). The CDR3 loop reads CSARDASGLASYNEQFF. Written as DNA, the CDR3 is TGCAGTGCTAGAGACGCATCCGGGCTAGCCAGCTACAATGAGCAGTTCTTC.

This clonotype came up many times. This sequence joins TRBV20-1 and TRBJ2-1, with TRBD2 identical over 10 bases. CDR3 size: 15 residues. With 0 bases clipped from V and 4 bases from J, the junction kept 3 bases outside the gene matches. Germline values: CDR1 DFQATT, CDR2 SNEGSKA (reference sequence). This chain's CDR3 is CSARDLAGVYNEQFF. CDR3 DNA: TGCAGTGCTAGAGATCTAGCGGGAGTTTACAATGAGCAGTTCTTC.

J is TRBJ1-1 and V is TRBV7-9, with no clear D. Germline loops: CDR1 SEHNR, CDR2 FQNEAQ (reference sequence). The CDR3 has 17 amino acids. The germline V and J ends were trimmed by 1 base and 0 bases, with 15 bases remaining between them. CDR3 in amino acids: CASSLGYSAELNTEAFF. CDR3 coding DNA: TGTGCCAGCAGCTTAGGTTATTCGGCCGAATTGAACACTGAAGCTTTCTTT.

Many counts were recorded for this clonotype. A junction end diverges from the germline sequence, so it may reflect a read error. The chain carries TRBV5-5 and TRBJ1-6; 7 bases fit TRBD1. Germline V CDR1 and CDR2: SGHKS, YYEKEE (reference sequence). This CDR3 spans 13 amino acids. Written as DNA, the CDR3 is TGTGCCAGCAGCTTGGGAGCCAGGGACAGCGATCGCTTT. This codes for CASSLGARDSDRF. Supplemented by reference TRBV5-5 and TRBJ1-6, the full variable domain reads DAGVTQSPTHLIKTRGQQVTLRCSPISGHKSVSWYQQVLGQGPQFIFQYYEKEERGRGNFPDRFSARQFPNYSSELNVNALLLGDSALYLCASSLGARDSDRFGNGTRLTVT.

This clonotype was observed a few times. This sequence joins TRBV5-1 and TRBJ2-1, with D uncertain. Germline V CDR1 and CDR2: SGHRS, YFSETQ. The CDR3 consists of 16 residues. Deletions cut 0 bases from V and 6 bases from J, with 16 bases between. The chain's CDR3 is CASSLAPGSRGNEQFF. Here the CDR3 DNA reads TGCGCCAGCAGCTTGGCCCCTGGCTCTAGAGGCAATGAGCAGTTCTTC.

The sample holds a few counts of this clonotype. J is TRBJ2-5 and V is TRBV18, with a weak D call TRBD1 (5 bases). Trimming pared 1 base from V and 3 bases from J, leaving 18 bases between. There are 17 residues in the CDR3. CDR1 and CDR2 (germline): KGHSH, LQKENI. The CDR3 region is CASSPQKGSDGEETQYF. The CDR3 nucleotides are TGTGCCAGCTCACCACAGAAGGGGTCAGACGGAGAAGAGACCCAGTACTTC.

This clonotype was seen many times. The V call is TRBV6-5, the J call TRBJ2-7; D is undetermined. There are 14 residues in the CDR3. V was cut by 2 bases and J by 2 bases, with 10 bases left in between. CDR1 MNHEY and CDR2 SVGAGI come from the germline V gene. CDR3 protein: CASSYGTQPYEQYF. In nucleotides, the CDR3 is TGTGCCAGCAGTTACGGCACCCAACCCTACGAGCAGTACTTC.

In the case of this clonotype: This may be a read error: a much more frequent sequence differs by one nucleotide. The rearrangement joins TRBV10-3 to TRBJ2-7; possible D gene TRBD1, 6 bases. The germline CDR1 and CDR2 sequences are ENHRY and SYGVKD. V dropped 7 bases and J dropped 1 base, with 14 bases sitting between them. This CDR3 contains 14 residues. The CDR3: CAITRNRASYEQYF. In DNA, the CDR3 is TGTGCCATCACCCGGAACAGGGCATCCTACGAGCAGTACTTC.

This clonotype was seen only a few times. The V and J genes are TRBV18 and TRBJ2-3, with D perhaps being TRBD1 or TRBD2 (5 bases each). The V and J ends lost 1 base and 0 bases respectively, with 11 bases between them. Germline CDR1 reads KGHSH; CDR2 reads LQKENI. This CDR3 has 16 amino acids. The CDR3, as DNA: TGTGCCAGCTCACCACGTGGGGGAACTAGCACAGATACGCAGTATTTT. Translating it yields CASSPRGGTSTDTQYF.

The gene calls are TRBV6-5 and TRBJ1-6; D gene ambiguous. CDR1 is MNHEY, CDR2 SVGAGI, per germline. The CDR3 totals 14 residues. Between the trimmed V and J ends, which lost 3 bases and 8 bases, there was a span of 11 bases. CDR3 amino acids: CASSYKASDSPLHF. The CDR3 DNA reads TGTGCCAGCAGTTATAAGGCATCGGATTCACCCCTCCACTTT.

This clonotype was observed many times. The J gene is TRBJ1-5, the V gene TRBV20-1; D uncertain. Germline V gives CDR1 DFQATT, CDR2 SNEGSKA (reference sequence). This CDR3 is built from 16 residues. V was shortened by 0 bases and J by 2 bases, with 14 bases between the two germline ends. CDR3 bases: TGCAGTGCTAGAGATTACTCAGGAAAAGGCAATCAGCCCCAGCATTTT. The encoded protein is CSARDYSGKGNQPQHF.

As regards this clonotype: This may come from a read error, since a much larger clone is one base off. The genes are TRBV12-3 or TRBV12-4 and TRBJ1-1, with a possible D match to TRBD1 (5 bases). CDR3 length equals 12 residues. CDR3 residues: CTSSLLQEEAFF. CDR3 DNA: TGTACCAGCAGTTTATTACAGGAAGAAGCTTTCTTT.

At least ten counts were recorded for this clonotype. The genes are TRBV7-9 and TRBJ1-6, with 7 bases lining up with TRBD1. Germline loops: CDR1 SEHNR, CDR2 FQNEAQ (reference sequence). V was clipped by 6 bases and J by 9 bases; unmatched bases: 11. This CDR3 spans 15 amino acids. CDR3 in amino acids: CASSKSGTESSPLHF. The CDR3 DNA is TGTGCCAGCAGTAAGTCCGGGACAGAGAGTTCACCCCTCCACTTT.

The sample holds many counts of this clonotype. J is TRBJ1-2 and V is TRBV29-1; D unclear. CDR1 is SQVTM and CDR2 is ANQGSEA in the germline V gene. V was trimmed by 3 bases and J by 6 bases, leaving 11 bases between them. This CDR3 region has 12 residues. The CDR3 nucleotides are TGCAGCGTTGACGGTCAGGCTGATGGCTACACCTTC. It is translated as CSVDGQADGYTF.

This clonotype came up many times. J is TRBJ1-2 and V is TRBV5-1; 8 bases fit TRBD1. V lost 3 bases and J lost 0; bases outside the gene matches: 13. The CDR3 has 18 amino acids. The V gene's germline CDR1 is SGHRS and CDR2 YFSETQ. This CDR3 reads CASSSWTGNLTPNYGYTF. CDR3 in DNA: TGCGCCAGCAGCTCGTGGACAGGGAACCTGACACCTAACTATGGCTACACCTTC.

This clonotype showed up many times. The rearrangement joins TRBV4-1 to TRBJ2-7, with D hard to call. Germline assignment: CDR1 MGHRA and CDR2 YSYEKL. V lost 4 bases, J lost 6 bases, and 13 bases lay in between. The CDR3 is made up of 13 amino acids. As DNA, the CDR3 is TGCGCCAGCAGCCCCGATCCTGGAGCCGAGCAGTACTTC. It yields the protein CASSPDPGAEQYF.

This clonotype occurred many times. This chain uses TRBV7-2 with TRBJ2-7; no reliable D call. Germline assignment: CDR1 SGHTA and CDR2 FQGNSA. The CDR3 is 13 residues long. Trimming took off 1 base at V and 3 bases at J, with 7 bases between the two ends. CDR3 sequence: CASSLGGIYEQYF. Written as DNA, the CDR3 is TGTGCCAGCAGCTTAGGCGGTATCTACGAGCAGTACTTC.

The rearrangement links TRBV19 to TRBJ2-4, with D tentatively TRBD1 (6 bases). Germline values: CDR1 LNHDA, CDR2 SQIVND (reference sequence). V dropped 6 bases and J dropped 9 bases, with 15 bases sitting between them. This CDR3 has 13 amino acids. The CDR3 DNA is TGTGCCAGTAGGTCGGACAGTTTTGGCATTCAGTACTTC. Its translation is CASRSDSFGIQYF.

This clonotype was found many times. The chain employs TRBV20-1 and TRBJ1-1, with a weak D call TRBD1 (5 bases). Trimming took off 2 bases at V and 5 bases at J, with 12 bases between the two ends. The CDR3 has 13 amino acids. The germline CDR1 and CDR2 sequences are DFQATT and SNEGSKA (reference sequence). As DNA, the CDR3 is TGCAGTGCTAGATTCCAGGGACGGACTGAAGCTTTCTTT. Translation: CSARFQGRTEAFF.

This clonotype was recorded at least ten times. CDR3 protein: CSARRLPDTEAFF. In DNA, the CDR3 is TGCAGTGCTAGGAGGTTGCCGGACACTGAAGCTTTCTTT. The V and J genes are TRBV20-1 and TRBJ1-1; D unclear. The CDR3 contains 13 residues. Germline CDR1 DFQATT, CDR2 SNEGSKA (reference sequence). V shed 3 bases and J shed 3 bases, with 11 bases lying between them.

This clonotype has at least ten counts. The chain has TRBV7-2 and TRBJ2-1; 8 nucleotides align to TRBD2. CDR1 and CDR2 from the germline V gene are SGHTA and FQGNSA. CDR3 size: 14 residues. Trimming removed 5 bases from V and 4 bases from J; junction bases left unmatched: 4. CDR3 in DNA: TGTGCCAGCAGCCCGGGACTAGTTTACAATGAGCAGTTCTTC. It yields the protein CASSPGLVYNEQFF.

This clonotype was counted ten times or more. The chain's CDR3 is CSVGVLAHRTDTQYF. As DNA, the CDR3 is TGCAGCGTTGGAGTCCTAGCCCATCGCACAGATACGCAGTATTTT. This chain uses TRBV29-1 with TRBJ2-3; tentative D call: TRBD2 (5 bases). With 4 bases removed from V and 1 base from J, the gap between germline ends came to 15 bases. This CDR3 contains 15 residues. Per germline, CDR1 SQVTM and CDR2 ANQGSEA.

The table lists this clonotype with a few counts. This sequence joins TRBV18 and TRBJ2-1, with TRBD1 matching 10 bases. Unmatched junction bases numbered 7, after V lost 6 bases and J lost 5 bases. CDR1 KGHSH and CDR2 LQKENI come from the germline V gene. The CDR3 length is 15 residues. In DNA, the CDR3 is TGTGCCAGCTCCGAGGGACAGGGGTTAAACAATGAGCAGTTCTTC. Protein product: CASSEGQGLNNEQFF. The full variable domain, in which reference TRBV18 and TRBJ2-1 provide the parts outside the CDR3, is NAGVMQNPRHLVRRRGQEARLRCSPMKGHSHVYWYRQLPEEGLKFMVYLQKENIIDESGMPKERFSAEFPKEGPSILRIQQVVRGDSAAYFCASSEGQGLNNEQFFGPGTRLTVL.